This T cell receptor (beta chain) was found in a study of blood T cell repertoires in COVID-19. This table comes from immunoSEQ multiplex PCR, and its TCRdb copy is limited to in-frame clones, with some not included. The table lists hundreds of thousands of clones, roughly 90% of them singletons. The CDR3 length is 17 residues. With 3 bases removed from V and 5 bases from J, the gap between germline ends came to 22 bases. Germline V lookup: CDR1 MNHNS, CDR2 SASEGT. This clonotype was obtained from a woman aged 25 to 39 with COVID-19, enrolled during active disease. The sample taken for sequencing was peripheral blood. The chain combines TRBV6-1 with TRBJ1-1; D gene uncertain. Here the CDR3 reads CASSEVEIKSVRTEAFF. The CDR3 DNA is TGTGCCAGCAGTGAGGTCGAAATAAAGAGTGTGCGGACTGAAGCTTTCTTT.